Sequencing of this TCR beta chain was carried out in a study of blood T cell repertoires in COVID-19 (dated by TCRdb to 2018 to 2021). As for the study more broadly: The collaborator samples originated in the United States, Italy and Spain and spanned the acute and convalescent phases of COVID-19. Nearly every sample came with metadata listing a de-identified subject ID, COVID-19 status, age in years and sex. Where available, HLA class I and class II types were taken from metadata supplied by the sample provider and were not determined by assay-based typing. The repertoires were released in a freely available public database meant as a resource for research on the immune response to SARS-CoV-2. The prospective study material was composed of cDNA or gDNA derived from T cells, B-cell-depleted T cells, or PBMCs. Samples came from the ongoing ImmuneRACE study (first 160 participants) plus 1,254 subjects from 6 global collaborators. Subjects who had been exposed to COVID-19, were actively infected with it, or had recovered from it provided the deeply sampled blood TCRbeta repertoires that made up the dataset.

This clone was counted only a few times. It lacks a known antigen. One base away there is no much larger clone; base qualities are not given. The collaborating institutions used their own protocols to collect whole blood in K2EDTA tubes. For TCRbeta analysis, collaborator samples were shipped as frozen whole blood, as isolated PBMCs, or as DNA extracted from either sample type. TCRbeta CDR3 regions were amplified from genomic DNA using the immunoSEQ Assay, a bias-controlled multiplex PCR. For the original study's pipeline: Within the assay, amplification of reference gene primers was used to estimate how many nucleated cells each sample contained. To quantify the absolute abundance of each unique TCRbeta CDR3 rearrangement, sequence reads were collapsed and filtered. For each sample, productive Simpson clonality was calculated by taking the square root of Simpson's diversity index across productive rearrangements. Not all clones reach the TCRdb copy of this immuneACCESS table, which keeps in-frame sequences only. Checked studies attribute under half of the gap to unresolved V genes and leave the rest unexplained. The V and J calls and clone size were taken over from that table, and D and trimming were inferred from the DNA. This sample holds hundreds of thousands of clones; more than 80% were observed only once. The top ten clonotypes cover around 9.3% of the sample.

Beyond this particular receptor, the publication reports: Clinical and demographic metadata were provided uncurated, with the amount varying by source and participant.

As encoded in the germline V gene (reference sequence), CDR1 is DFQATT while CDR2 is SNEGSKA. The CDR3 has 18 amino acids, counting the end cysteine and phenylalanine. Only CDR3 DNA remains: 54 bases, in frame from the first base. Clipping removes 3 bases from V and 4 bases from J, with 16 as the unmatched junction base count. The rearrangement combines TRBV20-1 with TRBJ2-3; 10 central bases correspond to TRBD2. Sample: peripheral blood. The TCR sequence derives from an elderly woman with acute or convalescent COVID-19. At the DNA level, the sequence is TGCAGTGCTAGTGGGGGTAGGACTAGCGGAAGGCGAGCAGATACGCAGTATTTT. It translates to CSASGGRTSGRRADTQYF.